Presented here are 18 T cell receptor beta chains from one specimen sequenced in a study of chemoradiotherapy in HPV16-positive cancers. Repertoires were generated with immunoSEQ multiplex PCR, while TCRdb's copy carries only in-frame clones and drops some. The data contain some 34,000 clones, roughly 86% of them singletons. The source was blood, collected from a patient who underwent chemoradiotherapy. The source of these receptors is a human donor with HPV-associated anogenital cancer.

The V gene is TRBV11-2, the J gene TRBJ2-5; possibly TRBD2 for D (6 bases). Trimming removed 1 base from V and 3 bases from J, with 21 bases in between. Germline CDR1 SGHAT, CDR2 FQNNGV. The CDR3 length is 18 residues. The CDR3 sequence is CASSLGRAAGRLKETQYF. CDR3 DNA: TGTGCCAGCAGCTTAGGGAGGGCGGCAGGGCGGTTGAAAGAGACCCAGTACTTC.

The chain recombines TRBV5-6 with TRBJ1-2, with 7 bases aligning to TRBD1. Germline V gene sequence: CDR1 SGHDT, CDR2 YYEEEE. The CDR3 length is 14 residues. Trimming cost V 2 bases and J 5 bases; bases outside gene matches: 6. The CDR3 nucleotides read TGTGCCAGCAGCTTCCCCGGGACAGAATATGGCTACACCTTC. Translated, it gives CASSFPGTEYGYTF.

The rearrangement links TRBV6-1 to TRBJ2-7; 7 nucleotides align to TRBD1. V gave up 6 bases and J gave up 9 bases; unmatched junction bases: 17. Germline assignment: CDR1 MNHNS and CDR2 SASEGT. The CDR3 has 15 amino acids. The CDR3 is CASRETGAPSQGQYF. CDR3 coding DNA: TGTGCCAGCAGGGAAACAGGGGCCCCCTCCCAGGGGCAGTACTTC.

J is TRBJ1-3 and V is TRBV6-5; no reliable D call. The V end lost 3 bases, the J end lost 1 base, and 10 bases lay between the germline ends. The germline V gene encodes CDR1 MNHEY and CDR2 SVGAGI. The CDR3 has 15 amino acids. The DNA of the CDR3 is TGTGCCAGCAGTTATGGTCTCGGGTCTGGAAACACCATATATTTT. The encoded protein is CASSYGLGSGNTIYF.

The genes are TRBV11-2 and TRBJ1-1; tentatively, D is TRBD1 (6 bases). The CDR3 contains 14 residues. Trimming pared 4 bases from V and 2 bases from J, leaving 11 bases between. Germline CDR1 SGHAT, CDR2 FQNNGV. For the CDR3, the DNA is TGTGCCAGCAGCTCGAGGGGGGGAAACACTGAAGCTTTCTTT. Residues: CASSSRGGNTEAFF.

The chain recombines TRBV11-3 with TRBJ2-6; TRBD1 aligns across 10 bases. Germline CDR1 SGHNT, CDR2 YENEEA. The CDR3 consists of 17 residues. The V gene end was trimmed by 8 bases and the J gene end by 3 bases; junction bases not matched to a gene: 10. DNA for the CDR3: TGTGCCAGCTCCCCCGACAGGGGGCGAGTTGGGGCCAACGTCCTGACTTTC. Amino acids: CASSPDRGRVGANVLTF.

The chain uses TRBV18 and TRBJ2-7; 9 bases map to TRBD1. The germline CDR1 and CDR2 sequences are KGHSH and LQKENI. The V segment lost 3 bases and the J segment 6 bases; nucleotides outside the gene matches: 6. This CDR3 contains 14 residues. The CDR3 DNA is TGTGCCAGCTCACCCGGGACAGGGAAGGGCGAGCAGTACTTC. Its protein is CASSPGTGKGEQYF.

This clone has only one observation. The rearrangement joins TRBV5-5 to TRBJ1-1, with a possible D match to TRBD1 (6 bases). V gave up 0 bases and J gave up 11 bases, with 14 bases separating them. The germline CDR1 and CDR2 sequences are SGHKS and YYEKEE (reference sequence). The CDR3 sequence is 13 residues long. CDR3 nucleotides: TGTGCCAGCAGCTTGGAACAGGGATTAACGGCTTTCTTT. Protein: CASSLEQGLTAFF. The full variable domain, rest sourced from reference TRBV5-5 and TRBJ1-1, is DAGVTQSPTHLIKTRGQQVTLRCSPISGHKSVSWYQQVLGQGPQFIFQYYEKEERGRGNFPDRFSARQFPNYSSELNVNALLLGDSALYLCASSLEQGLTAFFGQGTRLTVV.

The rearrangement uses TRBV4-1 and TRBJ1-4; 7 bases are a match to TRBD1. This CDR3 has 14 residues. Trimming cost V 1 base and J 10 bases; bases outside gene matches: 6. Germline CDR1 is MGHRA and CDR2 is YSYEKL. CDR3 residues: CASSQGDRELKLFF. The CDR3 bases are TGCGCCAGCAGCCAAGGTGACAGGGAGTTAAAACTGTTTTTT.

This chain uses TRBV9 with TRBJ2-3; D is unresolved. Germline CDR1 and CDR2: SGDLS and YYNGEE. Trimming removed 4 bases at V and 2 bases at J, with 17 bases between. The CDR3 spans 16 residues. In nucleotides, the CDR3 is TGTGCCAGCAGCCACAATACACCTAGGATCACAGATACGCAGTATTTT. It is translated as CASSHNTPRITDTQYF.

Comments on this clone: The same CDR3 is also encoded by other DNA sequences in this sample. This sequence joins TRBV7-9 and TRBJ1-2; TRBD1 matches 7 bases. Germline-derived CDR1 and CDR2 are SEHNR and FQNEAQ (reference sequence). The CDR3 totals 14 residues. The trim removed 4 bases at V and 4 bases at J, leaving 6 bases unmatched. The CDR3: CASSYGTESYGYTF. The CDR3 nucleotides are TGTGCCAGCAGCTACGGGACAGAAAGCTATGGCTACACCTTC.

The chain links TRBV4-1 to TRBJ2-5, with 9 bases matching TRBD1. The length of the CDR3 is 16 residues. CDR1 MGHRA and CDR2 YSYEKL come from the germline V gene. The V and J ends lost 4 bases and 3 bases, in that order; junction bases with no gene match: 9. The CDR3 sequence is CASSPGTGTQEETQYF. The CDR3 nucleotides read TGCGCCAGCAGCCCCGGGACAGGGACACAGGAAGAGACCCAGTACTTC.

The chain recombines TRBV5-1 with TRBJ2-1, with unresolved D. The CDR3 extends over 13 amino acids. V was pared by 0 bases and J by 5 bases, with 6 bases between. Germline V CDR1 and CDR2: SGHRS, YFSETQ. The CDR3 DNA reads as TGCGCCAGCAGCTTGGGGCCAGACAATGAGCAGTTCTTC. It specifies CASSLGPDNEQFF.

In this sample, this clone turned up a few times. The chain links TRBV2 to TRBJ1-6, with D unresolved. This CDR3 has 15 residues. Trimming took off 1 base at V and 4 bases at J, with 8 bases between the two ends. Germline assignment: CDR1 SNHLY and CDR2 FYNNEI. In DNA form, the CDR3 reads TGTGCCAGCAGTGAAGAACAGCTTTATAATTCACCCCTCCACTTT. Its protein is CASSEEQLYNSPLHF.

The chain uses TRBV7-9 and TRBJ1-2; D call uncertain. V was pared by 1 base and J by 8 bases, with 14 bases between. Looked up from germline, CDR1 is SEHNR and CDR2 is FQNEAQ (reference sequence). The CDR3 is made up of 14 amino acids. CDR3: CASSLGGVLLGYTF. The DNA for the CDR3 is TGTGCCAGCAGCTTAGGTGGCGTTCTCCTGGGCTACACCTTC.

This clone has more than one count but fewer than ten. The rearrangement uses TRBV28 and TRBJ1-6; D is uncertain. CDR1 and CDR2 from the germline V gene are MDHEN and SYDVKM. V dropped 1 base and J dropped 0 bases, with 10 bases sitting between them. The CDR3 contains 17 residues. DNA of the CDR3: TGTGCCAGCAGTTTATTGTCAGGAAGCTCCTATAATTCACCCCTCCACTTT. Translating gives CASSLLSGSSYNSPLHF.

The chain combines TRBV27 with TRBJ1-5; no firm D call. CDR3 length: 14 amino acids. Trimming removed 3 bases at V and 6 bases at J, with 12 bases between. Germline CDR1 and CDR2: MNHEY and SMNVEV (reference sequence). The CDR3 nucleotides read TGTGCCAGCAGTTTGGTCGTAGCGGGTCAGCCCCAGCATTTT. Amino acid sequence: CASSLVVAGQPQHF.

The chain combines TRBV11-3 with TRBJ2-7; either TRBD1 or TRBD2 may supply D (6 bases each). The V end lost 3 bases, the J end lost 0 bases, and 12 bases lay between the germline ends. CDR1 is SGHNT and CDR2 is YENEEA in the germline V gene. The CDR3 is made up of 15 amino acids. CDR3 sequence: CASSFSGASSYEQYF. CDR3 coding DNA: TGTGCCAGCAGCTTTTCGGGGGCCAGCTCCTACGAGCAGTACTTC.